Presented here are 32 T cell receptor beta chains from one specimen sequenced in a study of OX40 agonist ivuxolimab in advanced cancers. Profiling relied on immunoSEQ multiplex PCR, and the TCRdb table lists in-frame clones only, not all of them. The table has 70,000 to 95,000 clones, around 80% seen once; the top ten hold about 1.7%. The sample was CD4+ or CD8+ T cells sorted from blood, taken in a trial of the OX40 agonist ivuxolimab. The receptors here all came from an adult with an advanced solid tumor such as melanoma, head and neck, liver or kidney cancer.

This sequence joins TRBV7-6 and TRBJ1-2; a possible D gene is TRBD1 (6 bases). The germline V and J ends were trimmed by 2 bases and 7 bases, with 17 bases remaining between them. This CDR3 contains 15 residues. Germline V gene sequence: CDR1 SGHVS, CDR2 FNYEAQ. The CDR3 coding sequence is TGTGCCAGCAGCTTAATCGGGGGGCGACGTAGTGGCTACACCTTC. This encodes CASSLIGGRRSGYTF.

J is TRBJ1-1 and V is TRBV5-4; the match to TRBD1 covers 9 bases. Germline CDR1 and CDR2: SGHNT and YYREEE (reference sequence). This CDR3 has 15 amino acids. The ends lost 3 bases at V and 8 bases at J; junction bases unmatched: 11. The CDR3 DNA reads TGTGCCAGCAGCTCAGGGGGACAGGGAGTGGGGGAAGCTTTCTTT. Translation: CASSSGGQGVGEAFF.

The V call is TRBV19, the J call TRBJ1-1; TRBD1 agrees at 9 bases. With 8 bases clipped from V and 1 base from J, the junction kept 8 bases outside the gene matches. This CDR3 spans 15 amino acids. Germline CDR1 is LNHDA and CDR2 is SQIVND (reference sequence). CDR3 region: CASVGMDRGNTEAFF. The CDR3 bases are TGTGCCAGTGTTGGAATGGACAGGGGGAACACTGAAGCTTTCTTT.

The chain has TRBV5-4 and TRBJ2-7, with TRBD1 as a possible D gene (5 bases). CDR1 is SGHNT and CDR2 is YYREEE in the germline V gene (reference sequence). This CDR3 has 17 amino acids. V was shortened by 0 bases and J by 6 bases, with 22 bases between the two germline ends. As DNA, the CDR3 is TGTGCCAGCAGCTTGGGCTGGTCCGGGCAGTTGGGGCGCGAGCAGTACTTC. Translation gives CASSLGWSGQLGREQYF.

The V and J genes are TRBV6-1 and TRBJ2-5, with D hard to call. CDR3 size: 13 residues. Germline values: CDR1 MNHNS, CDR2 SASEGT. The ends were cut back, 8 bases at V and 2 bases at J, with 12 bases in the middle. CDR3 nucleotide sequence: TGTGCCAGCGCTCAAACACCGCAAGAGACCCAGTACTTC. It yields the protein CASAQTPQETQYF.

This clone showed up just once. The V and J genes are TRBV5-1 and TRBJ1-3; D ambiguous. Germline lookup yields CDR1 SGHRS and CDR2 YFSETQ. This CDR3 is built from 11 residues. The germline V and J ends were trimmed by 4 bases and 4 bases, with 3 bases remaining between them. This CDR3 is CASSTGNTIYF. The CDR3 DNA reads as TGCGCCAGCAGCACCGGAAACACCATATATTTT.

The CDR3 DNA follows: TGTGCCAGCAGCCCGCGACTAGCGGGGGGGCAAGAGACCCAGTACTTC. Translated: CASSPRLAGGQETQYF. The genes are TRBV9 and TRBJ2-5; 14 nucleotides agree with TRBD2. With V trimmed by 4 bases and J by 2 bases, 4 bases remained unmatched. Looked up from germline, CDR1 is SGDLS and CDR2 is YYNGEE. The length of the CDR3 is 16 residues.

The chain combines TRBV9 with TRBJ1-2; D unclear. CDR1 and CDR2 from the germline V gene are SGDLS and YYNGEE. V was clipped by 4 bases and J by 4 bases, with 14 bases between them. The CDR3 runs 14 residues. CDR3 nucleotides: TGTGCCAGCAGCTTGTCGACACTTCTCTATGGCTACACCTTC. Translated, it gives CASSLSTLLYGYTF.

The chain has TRBV4-3 and TRBJ2-7; 9 positions match TRBD2. In germline, CDR1 is LGHNA, CDR2 YSLEER. V was pared by 0 bases and J by 0 bases, with 6 bases of the junction left unmatched. CDR3 size: 17 residues. The CDR3 DNA follows: TGCGCCAGCAGCCAAGATACCAGCGGGGGGATCTCCTACGAGCAGTACTTC. Translation gives CASSQDTSGGISYEQYF.

The chain couples TRBV5-1 to TRBJ2-1; 7 bases are shared with TRBD2. Germline assignment: CDR1 SGHRS and CDR2 YFSETQ. The CDR3 is 13 amino acids. Unmatched junction bases numbered 8, after V lost 4 bases and J lost 10 bases. DNA for the CDR3: TGCGCCAGCAGCCCGGCGACTAGCTGGGAGCAGTTCTTC. It specifies CASSPATSWEQFF.

This chain connects TRBV7-3 to TRBJ1-6; D may be TRBD1 (5 bases). This CDR3 region has 15 residues. Germline V CDR1 and CDR2: SGHTA, FQGTGA. Trimming took off 3 bases at V and 10 bases at J, with 16 bases between the two ends. In nucleotides, the CDR3 is TGTGCCAGCAGCTTCGGTAGTACGGGGACCTCACCCCTCCACTTT. Amino acid sequence: CASSFGSTGTSPLHF.

The chain carries TRBV28 and TRBJ1-1; D perhaps matches TRBD1 (5 bases). The CDR3 sequence is 12 residues long. Germline V lookup: CDR1 MDHEN, CDR2 SYDVKM. The CDR3 here is CAWGGAVTEAFF. Written as DNA, the CDR3 is TGTGCGTGGGGAGGGGCGGTCACTGAAGCTTTCTTT.

The genes are TRBV5-6 and TRBJ1-5, with TRBD1 identical over 7 bases. The CDR3 runs to 17 residues. V shed 2 bases and J 1 base; nucleotides not matched to a gene: 9. CDR1 and CDR2 (germline): SGHDT, YYEEEE. The CDR3 region has the DNA TGTGCCAGCAGCTTATATGACAGGGATTCCAGCAATCAGCCCCAGCATTTT. It encodes CASSLYDRDSSNQPQHF.

This chain links TRBV4-1 with TRBJ1-1; D perhaps matches TRBD1 (6 bases). Germline loops: CDR1 MGHRA, CDR2 YSYEKL. Trimming pared 4 bases from V and 4 bases from J, leaving 19 bases between. The CDR3 is made up of 16 amino acids. Written as DNA, the CDR3 is TGCGCCAGCAGCCGGATGAAGATCAGGGGTGGCACTGAAGCTTTCTTT. Translating gives CASSRMKIRGGTEAFF.

This chain joins TRBV9 and TRBJ1-5, with D tentatively TRBD1 (5 bases). Germline lookup yields CDR1 SGDLS and CDR2 YYNGEE. The CDR3 has 16 amino acids. V lost 0 bases and J lost 1, with 11 bases in between. The CDR3 nucleotides read TGTGCCAGCAGCGTAGGAACAGGTCCCAGCAATCAGCCCCAGCATTTT. As protein: CASSVGTGPSNQPQHF.

The J gene is TRBJ2-3, the V gene TRBV6-1, with D perhaps given as TRBD1 or TRBD2 (6 bases each). Deletions cut 2 bases from V and 6 bases from J, with 21 bases between. The CDR3 runs 17 residues. Germline CDR1 reads MNHNS; CDR2 reads SASEGT. CDR3 bases: TGTGCCAGCAGTGAAAGGAGGGGGGCCCTCCACAGCGATACGCAGTATTTT. This sequence encodes CASSERRGALHSDTQYF.

The chain links TRBV30 to TRBJ2-2; 7 bases fit TRBD1. The J segment lost 2 bases and the V segment lost 3 bases, leaving 3 bases of the junction unmatched. The germline V gene has CDR1 GTSNPN and CDR2 SVGIG (reference sequence). The CDR3 is made up of 14 amino acids. The CDR3 spells CAWSGTVNTGELFF. As DNA, the CDR3 is TGTGCCTGGAGCGGGACAGTCAACACCGGGGAGCTGTTTTTT.

This rearrangement joins TRBV28 to TRBJ1-1; perhaps TRBD1 as D (6 bases). With 2 bases removed from V and 7 bases from J, the gap between germline ends came to 14 bases. The CDR3 totals 14 residues. Germline V gene lookup returns CDR1 MDHEN and CDR2 SYDVKM. The CDR3 spells CASSLRGTQFEAFF. CDR3 bases: TGTGCCAGCAGTTTAAGGGGGACACAGTTTGAAGCTTTCTTT. Supplemented by reference TRBV28 and TRBJ1-1, the full variable domain reads DVKVTQSSRYLVKRTGEKVFLECVQDMDHENMFWYRQDPGLGLRLIYFSYDVKMKEKGDIPEGYSVSREKKERFSLILESASTNQTSMYLCASSLRGTQFEAFFGQGTRLTVV.

The chain combines TRBV30 with TRBJ1-3; possible D gene TRBD1, 5 bases. Germline-derived CDR1 and CDR2 are GTSNPN and SVGIG (reference sequence). This CDR3 region has 16 residues. V lost 3 bases and J lost 0, with 15 bases in between. CDR3 in amino acids: CAWSPRGDVSGNTIYF. The CDR3 nucleotides read TGTGCCTGGAGCCCCCGGGGGGACGTCTCTGGAAACACCATATATTTT. Full variable domain (remainder filled in from reference TRBV30 and TRBJ1-3): SQTIHQWPATLVQPVGSPLSLECTVEGTSNPNLYWYRQAAGRGLQLLFYSVGIGQISSEVPQNLSASRPQDRQFILSSKKLLLSDSGFYLCAWSPRGDVSGNTIYFGEGSWLTVV.

The chain carries TRBV6-1 and TRBJ1-1; D remains unclear. Germline V gene sequence: CDR1 MNHNS, CDR2 SASEGT. Trimming removed 1 base at V and 8 bases at J, with 11 bases between. The CDR3 has 13 amino acids. DNA for the CDR3: TGTGCCAGCAGTGAAGTTCGCAGCTCGGAAGCTTTCTTT. This gives the protein CASSEVRSSEAFF.

J is TRBJ2-2 and V is TRBV6-5; D remains ambiguous. Deletions cut 4 bases from V and 1 base from J, with 7 bases between. Germline V gene lookup returns CDR1 MNHEY and CDR2 SVGAGI. This CDR3 is built from 14 residues. The CDR3 reads CASSLPGNTGELFF. The CDR3 DNA sequence: TGTGCCAGCAGTTTGCCAGGGAACACCGGGGAGCTGTTTTTT.

CDR3 nucleotide sequence: TGTGCCAGCAGCACCCCGGGGCGCAACTATGGCTACACCTTC. Its protein is CASSTPGRNYGYTF. The V call is TRBV5-4, the J call TRBJ1-2; TRBD1 is a possible D gene (5 bases). Germline assignment: CDR1 SGHNT and CDR2 YYREEE (reference sequence). V was cut by 4 bases and J by 2 bases, with 12 bases left in between. This CDR3 has 14 residues.

The CDR3 spells CASSQGHSRNTEAFF. The CDR3 DNA sequence: TGCGCCAGCAGCCAAGGACACAGCAGGAACACTGAAGCTTTCTTT. This chain links TRBV4-1 with TRBJ1-1, with unresolved D. Trimming shortened V by 1 base and J by 1 base, and 10 bases separated the two germline ends. The CDR3 runs to 15 residues. Germline V gene lookup returns CDR1 MGHRA and CDR2 YSYEKL.

This chain connects TRBV10-3 to TRBJ2-5; possibly TRBD1 for D (6 bases). V was shortened by 6 bases and J by 5 bases, with 7 bases between the two germline ends. Germline CDR1 reads ENHRY; CDR2 reads SYGVKD. The CDR3 length is 11 residues. CDR3 sequence: CAISTGETQYF. The CDR3 DNA reads TGTGCCATCAGCACAGGGGAGACCCAGTACTTC.

The V and J genes are TRBV19 and TRBJ2-1; possible D gene TRBD2, 5 bases. The CDR3 has 16 amino acids. The ends were cut back, 1 base at V and 0 bases at J, with 10 bases in the middle. The germline CDR1 and CDR2 sequences are LNHDA and SQIVND (reference sequence). Written as DNA, the CDR3 is TGTGCCAGTAGTATAGCCGGGGTAGGCTCCTACAATGAGCAGTTCTTC. Protein sequence: CASSIAGVGSYNEQFF.

This chain connects TRBV2 to TRBJ1-6, with 7 bases aligning to TRBD1. The CDR3 consists of 13 residues. With V trimmed by 5 bases and J by 9 bases, 4 bases remained unmatched. In germline, CDR1 is SNHLY, CDR2 FYNNEI. CDR3 DNA: TGTGCCAGCAGTTTGGGGGACAGTTCACCCCTCCACTTT. This gives the protein CASSLGDSSPLHF.

This clone was seen only once. This chain joins TRBV5-1 and TRBJ2-7, with a possible D match to TRBD1 (5 bases). The CDR3 consists of 14 residues. Between the trimmed V and J ends, which lost 3 bases and 2 bases, there was a span of 12 bases. The germline gives CDR1 SGHRS, CDR2 YFSETQ. CDR3 residues: CASSSDIFTYEQYF. Here the CDR3 DNA reads TGCGCCAGCAGCTCGGACATTTTCACCTACGAGCAGTACTTC.

This chain links TRBV19 with TRBJ1-2; the D is unclear. CDR3 length: 15 residues. Germline-derived CDR1 and CDR2 are LNHDA and SQIVND (reference sequence). Deletions cut 4 bases from V and 4 bases from J, with 16 bases between. CDR3 amino acids: CASSTVSWPGYGYTF. The CDR3 nucleotides read TGTGCCAGTAGTACTGTCTCTTGGCCCGGCTATGGCTACACCTTC.

The rearrangement joins TRBV2 to TRBJ1-5; 8 nucleotides line up with TRBD1. In germline, CDR1 is SNHLY, CDR2 FYNNEI. V gave up 5 bases and J gave up 0 bases; unmatched junction bases: 9. The CDR3 runs 17 residues. The CDR3 DNA follows: TGTGCCAGCAGTCGACAGGGGCCGGACTATAGCAATCAGCCCCAGCATTTT. Amino acids: CASSRQGPDYSNQPQHF.

The table lists this clone with a few counts. The chain combines TRBV6-1 with TRBJ1-6; possible D gene TRBD1, 5 bases. The V end lost 3 bases, the J end lost 10 bases, and 16 bases lay between the germline ends. CDR3 length equals 15 residues. The germline gives CDR1 MNHNS, CDR2 SASEGT. CDR3 residues: CASSDREAGQSPLHF. The DNA of the CDR3 is TGTGCCAGCAGTGATAGAGAGGCAGGGCAATCACCCCTCCACTTT.

This clone has a handful of counts. The chain links TRBV7-8 to TRBJ1-5, with D unresolved. V dropped 8 bases and J dropped 5 bases, with 10 bases sitting between them. The germline V gene has CDR1 SGHVS and CDR2 FQNEAQ. The CDR3 is 12 residues long. The CDR3 DNA reads as TGTGCCAGCTGCAGTGACCATCAGCCCCAGCATTTT. This codes for CASCSDHQPQHF.

The chain employs TRBV28 and TRBJ1-4; TRBD1 agrees at 7 bases. V lost 3 bases and J lost 8; bases outside the gene matches: 9. The CDR3 is 15 amino acids. The germline V gene encodes CDR1 MDHEN and CDR2 SYDVKM. In DNA, the CDR3 is TGTGCCAGCAGTTTCCCCGGACAGGAAAGAGAAAAACTGTTTTTT. It translates to CASSFPGQEREKLFF. The whole variable domain, filled in from reference TRBV28 and TRBJ1-4, reads DVKVTQSSRYLVKRTGEKVFLECVQDMDHENMFWYRQDPGLGLRLIYFSYDVKMKEKGDIPEGYSVSREKKERFSLILESASTNQTSMYLCASSFPGQEREKLFFGSGTQLSVL.